This T cell receptor beta chain emerged from a study of blood T cell repertoires in COVID-19. As for the study in general: Sites in the United States, Italy and Spain provided acute and convalescent COVID-19 samples.

Authors' data handling: Reference gene primer amplification gave nucleated cell count estimates. This table comes from immunoSEQ multiplex PCR, and its TCRdb copy is limited to in-frame clones, with some not included. That table furnishes V, J and clone size, whereas the DNA furnished D and trimming. The sample includes about 200,000 clones, 70% to 90% of them seen just once. V gave up 6 bases and J gave up 5 bases, with 18 bases separating them. The CDR3 extends over 15 amino acids. Germline CDR1 reads MNHEY; CDR2 reads SMNVEV (reference sequence). The V gene is TRBV27, the J gene TRBJ2-3, with D tentatively TRBD1 (7 bases). The receptor's source is a man between 40 and 49 years old with active or convalescent COVID-19. Material: peripheral blood. The chain's CDR3 is CASREGASRQDTQYF. Written as DNA, the CDR3 is TGTGCCAGCAGGGAGGGGGCTAGCCGACAAGATACGCAGTATTTT.